Listed below are T cell receptor beta chains from one sample, sequenced in a study of OX40 agonist ivuxolimab in advanced cancers. Some clones are missing from TCRdb's copy, which holds only in-frame ones; the method was immunoSEQ multiplex PCR. This sample carries some 83,000 clones, about 82% of them seen once, and the ten largest clones take under 7.5%. Source: CD4+ or CD8+ T cells sorted from blood, taken in a trial of the OX40 agonist ivuxolimab. The receptor source for this set is an adult with an advanced solid tumor such as melanoma, head and neck, liver or kidney cancer. Each CDR3 is given with its conserved first and last residue. A D gene is named only where the DNA matches it firmly. Clone size is given for some rows only: seen once, a few or many times, or a class if the clone is expanded.

j_call: TRBJ1-2
v_call: TRBV30
d_call: .
cdr3_length: 13
clone_size: .
cdr3_aa: CAWSVGRNYGYTF
cdr3_nt: TGTGCCTGGAGTGTAGGGAGGAACTATGGCTACACCTTC

j_call: TRBJ2-7
v_call: TRBV7-8
d_call: TRBD1
cdr3_length: 16
clone_size: many
cdr3_aa: CASSELQGKNRYEQYF
cdr3_nt: TGTGCCAGCAGCGAGTTACAGGGGAAAAACCGATACGAGCAGTACTTC

j_call: TRBJ2-7
v_call: TRBV7-3
d_call: .
cdr3_length: 13
clone_size: .
cdr3_aa: CASSPDSLGEQYF
cdr3_nt: TGTGCCAGCAGCCCAGACAGCCTGGGGGAGCAGTACTTC

j_call: TRBJ2-2
v_call: TRBV6-6
d_call: TRBD2
cdr3_length: 12
clone_size: .
cdr3_aa: CASGGLNRELFF
cdr3_nt: TGTGCCTCGGGGGGGCTCAATAGGGAGCTGTTTTTT

j_call: TRBJ1-2
v_call: TRBV6-1
d_call: .
cdr3_length: 13
clone_size: .
cdr3_aa: CASSELGIYGYTF
cdr3_nt: TGTGCCAGCAGTGAATTGGGAATCTATGGCTACACCTTC

j_call: TRBJ1-6
v_call: TRBV30
d_call: TRBD1
cdr3_length: 12
clone_size: .
cdr3_aa: CAWRGGGSPLHF
cdr3_nt: TGTGCCTGGAGAGGGGGCGGTTCACCCCTCCACTTT

j_call: TRBJ2-1
v_call: TRBV27
d_call: .
cdr3_length: 13
clone_size: .
cdr3_aa: CASRIAQRIEQFF
cdr3_nt: TGTGCCAGCCGTATAGCGCAGAGGATTGAGCAGTTCTTC

j_call: TRBJ2-2
v_call: TRBV11-1
d_call: TRBD1
cdr3_length: 11
clone_size: .
cdr3_aa: CARQGHGELFF
cdr3_nt: TGTGCCCGACAGGGACACGGGGAGCTGTTTTTT

j_call: TRBJ2-7
v_call: TRBV2
d_call: .
cdr3_length: 13
clone_size: .
cdr3_aa: CASTPGTVREQYF
cdr3_nt: TGTGCCAGCACCCCTGGGACGGTCCGCGAGCAGTACTTC

j_call: TRBJ2-2
v_call: TRBV4-1
d_call: .
cdr3_length: 17
clone_size: .
cdr3_aa: CASSRWGGEYRTGELFF
cdr3_nt: TGCGCCAGCAGCCGGTGGGGGGGCGAGTATAGGACCGGGGAGCTGTTTTTT

j_call: TRBJ1-2
v_call: TRBV7-2
d_call: TRBD1
cdr3_length: 15
clone_size: .
cdr3_aa: CASSFPWGDSYGYTF
cdr3_nt: TGTGCCAGCAGCTTCCCCTGGGGGGACAGCTATGGCTACACCTTC

j_call: TRBJ2-7
v_call: TRBV27
d_call: .
cdr3_length: 12
clone_size: .
cdr3_aa: CASSSRPYEQYF
cdr3_nt: TGTGCCAGCAGTTCCCGGCCCTACGAGCAGTACTTC

j_call: TRBJ1-5
v_call: TRBV12-5
d_call: TRBD1
cdr3_length: 14
clone_size: .
cdr3_aa: CASRTGEGNQPQHF
cdr3_nt: TGTGCTAGTAGGACAGGCGAGGGGAATCAGCCCCAGCATTTT

j_call: TRBJ1-5
v_call: TRBV6-1
d_call: TRBD1
cdr3_length: 14
clone_size: .
cdr3_aa: CASSNRQGNQPQHF
cdr3_nt: TGTGCCAGCAGTAACAGACAGGGTAACCAGCCCCAGCATTTT

j_call: TRBJ2-2
v_call: TRBV6-1
d_call: .
cdr3_length: 15
clone_size: .
cdr3_aa: CASQRGLGNTGELFF
cdr3_nt: TGTGCCAGCCAAAGGGGACTGGGAAACACCGGGGAGCTGTTTTTT

j_call: TRBJ2-2
v_call: TRBV7-3
d_call: TRBD2
cdr3_length: 15
clone_size: .
cdr3_aa: CASSLWAGDGGELFF
cdr3_nt: TGTGCCAGCAGCTTATGGGCGGGGGACGGCGGGGAGCTGTTTTTT

j_call: TRBJ2-2
v_call: TRBV11-3
d_call: TRBD1
cdr3_length: 15
clone_size: .
cdr3_aa: CASTYGDRATGELFF
cdr3_nt: TGTGCCAGCACCTATGGGGACAGGGCCACCGGGGAGCTGTTTTTT

j_call: TRBJ2-1
v_call: TRBV6-4
d_call: TRBD2
cdr3_length: 17
clone_size: .
cdr3_aa: CASSDSGGLAGVGEQFF
cdr3_nt: TGTGCCAGCAGTGATAGCGGGGGACTAGCGGGAGTTGGTGAGCAGTTCTTC

j_call: TRBJ2-5
v_call: TRBV11-2
d_call: TRBD2
cdr3_length: 17
clone_size: .
cdr3_aa: CASSLVFSSGSTETQYF
cdr3_nt: TGTGCCAGCAGCTTAGTGTTCTCTAGCGGGAGTACGGAGACCCAGTACTTC

j_call: TRBJ2-7
v_call: TRBV9
d_call: TRBD1
cdr3_length: 15
clone_size: large
cdr3_aa: CASSPLGTDRNEQYF
cdr3_nt: TGTGCCAGCAGCCCCTTAGGGACAGACCGTAACGAGCAGTACTTC

j_call: TRBJ1-1
v_call: TRBV5-1
d_call: .
cdr3_length: 15
clone_size: few
cdr3_aa: CASSLVPGGITEAFF
cdr3_nt: TGCGCCAGCAGCTTGGTGCCGGGAGGAATCACTGAAGCTTTCTTT

j_call: TRBJ2-1
v_call: TRBV6-1
d_call: .
cdr3_length: 15
clone_size: .
cdr3_aa: CASTSSGSRYNEQFF
cdr3_nt: TGTGCCAGCACATCAAGCGGGTCCCGCTACAATGAGCAGTTCTTC

j_call: TRBJ1-5
v_call: TRBV6-6
d_call: TRBD1
cdr3_length: 16
clone_size: .
cdr3_aa: CASSPPGTGSDQPQHF
cdr3_nt: TGTGCCAGCAGCCCTCCCGGGACAGGGTCCGATCAGCCCCAGCATTTT

j_call: TRBJ1-3
v_call: TRBV6-5
d_call: .
cdr3_length: 14
clone_size: .
cdr3_aa: CASSYLGSGNTIYF
cdr3_nt: TGTGCCAGCAGTTACTTGGGGTCTGGAAACACCATATATTTT

j_call: TRBJ1-2
v_call: TRBV7-2
d_call: TRBD1
cdr3_length: 15
clone_size: .
cdr3_aa: CASSIGTGARYGYTF
cdr3_nt: TGTGCCAGCAGCATTGGGACAGGGGCGCGATATGGCTACACCTTC

j_call: TRBJ2-7
v_call: TRBV6-5
d_call: TRBD2
cdr3_length: 14
clone_size: .
cdr3_aa: CASRDSGSSYEQYF
cdr3_nt: TGTGCCAGCAGAGATAGCGGGAGCTCCTACGAGCAGTACTTC

j_call: TRBJ1-6
v_call: TRBV18
d_call: .
cdr3_length: 13
clone_size: .
cdr3_aa: CASSPPSNSPLHF
cdr3_nt: TGTGCCAGCTCACCACCAAGTAATTCACCCCTCCACTTT

j_call: TRBJ1-1
v_call: TRBV5-1
d_call: .
cdr3_length: 14
clone_size: .
cdr3_aa: CASSLAGMNTEAFF
cdr3_nt: TGCGCCAGCAGCTTGGCAGGGATGAACACTGAAGCTTTCTTT

j_call: TRBJ2-5
v_call: TRBV11-3
d_call: .
cdr3_length: 13
clone_size: .
cdr3_aa: CASSPTGRETQYF
cdr3_nt: TGTGCCAGCAGCCCTACAGGGAGGGAGACCCAGTACTTC

j_call: TRBJ1-1
v_call: TRBV5-4
d_call: .
cdr3_length: 13
clone_size: .
cdr3_aa: CASRTRADTEAFF
cdr3_nt: TGTGCCAGCAGGACAAGGGCGGACACTGAAGCTTTCTTT